The entry below describes one T cell receptor beta chain. This entry belongs to a study of monozygotic twins with inflammatory bowel disease. Germline V CDR1 and CDR2: MDHEN, SYDVKM. The CDR3 runs to 13 residues. Following a re-call of the 5' RACE reads, TCRdb has one entry per CDR3 protein and lacks DNA. With 200,000 to 250,000 distinct CDR3 sequences in the sample, the ten largest clones hold roughly 7.1%. The source material was blood. The rearrangement uses TRBV28 and TRBJ1-1; absent DNA, TCRdb's TRBD1 call cannot be checked. This TCR was recovered from a human donor with ulcerative colitis or Crohn's disease, or a healthy co-twin of an affected twin (not recorded which). The CDR3 reads CASSLRGAGEAFF.